The rows below give T cell receptor beta chains drawn from one sample of a study of OX40 agonist ivuxolimab in advanced cancers. Produced via immunoSEQ multiplex PCR; TCRdb's table is partial and in-frame only. The data contain about 33,000 clones, about 88% of them seen just once; the ten biggest clones take up under 25%. Material: CD4+ or CD8+ T cells sorted from blood, obtained in a trial of the OX40 agonist ivuxolimab. These TCRs come from an adult with an advanced solid tumor such as melanoma, head and neck, liver or kidney cancer. Each CDR3 is given with its conserved first and last residue. D genes are given only for firm matches. Where a row states a size, it is once, few, many or the class of an expanded clone; other rows omit it.

>TRBJ2-1|-|TRBV7-9|TRBD2
CASSTTSGPSYNEQFF
TGTGCCAGCAGCACAACTAGCGGGCCTTCCTACAATGAGCAGTTCTTC
>TRBJ1-1|-|TRBV6-5|-
CASSYSGLTEAFF
TGTGCCAGCAGTTACTCGGGGCTGACTGAAGCTTTCTTT
>TRBJ2-5|-|TRBV11-1|-
CASSSRGAPETQYF
TGTGCCAGCAGCTCCCGGGGCGCGCCGGAGACCCAGTACTTC
>TRBJ1-2|few|TRBV2|-
CASSGTEPWGGYTF
TGTGCCAGCAGTGGGACGGAACCCTGGGGTGGCTACACCTTC
>TRBJ2-7|-|TRBV11-2|-
CASSSGSYEQYF
TGTGCCAGCAGCTCCGGGAGTTACGAGCAGTACTTC
>TRBJ2-3|-|TRBV9|-
CASRDHSSDTQYF
TGTGCCAGCAGAGATCATAGCTCAGATACGCAGTATTTT
>TRBJ1-1|-|TRBV27|TRBD1
CASSLTGAGTEAFF
TGTGCCAGCAGTTTAACAGGGGCGGGCACTGAAGCTTTCTTT
>TRBJ2-5|-|TRBV6-6|-
CASSYPGPETQYF
TGTGCCAGCAGTTACCCCGGGCCAGAGACCCAGTACTTC
>TRBJ2-7|medium-sized|TRBV25-1|-
CASSDSYEQYF
TGTGCCAGCAGTGACAGCTACGAGCAGTACTTC
>TRBJ2-3|-|TRBV10-2|-
CASSDARATDTQYF
TGCGCCAGCAGTGACGCACGCGCCACAGATACGCAGTATTTT
>TRBJ2-7|-|TRBV4-3|-
CASSPRVGGYEQYF
TGCGCCAGCAGCCCCCGAGTCGGTGGGTACGAGCAGTACTTC
>TRBJ2-5|-|TRBV4-1|-
CASSQDRASEGQETQYF
TGCGCCAGCAGCCAAGATCGGGCTAGCGAGGGCCAAGAGACCCAGTACTTC
>TRBJ2-3|-|TRBV19|-
CASSSSGDTQYF
TGTGCCAGTAGCTCATCCGGAGATACGCAGTATTTT
>TRBJ2-3|few|TRBV14|TRBD2
CASSPTGGLGDTQYF
TGTGCCAGCAGCCCCACGGGGGGGCTTGGGGATACGCAGTATTTT
>TRBJ2-2|hyperexpanded|TRBV6-4|TRBD2
CASSPGLDNTGELFF
TGTGCCAGCAGCCCGGGACTAGATAACACCGGGGAGCTGTTTTTT
>TRBJ2-7|-|TRBV4-1|TRBD2
CASSQGTSGDYEQYF
TGCGCCAGCAGCCAAGGGACTAGCGGGGACTACGAGCAGTACTTC
>TRBJ1-1|once|TRBV28|-
CASSPTGWAEAFF
TGTGCCAGCAGCCCCACAGGGTGGGCTGAAGCTTTCTTT
>TRBJ1-4|-|TRBV5-1|-
CASSLGEKLFF
TGCGCCAGCAGCTTGGGGGAAAAACTGTTTTTT
>TRBJ1-2|many|TRBV9|-
CASSVAVSWGYGYTF
TGTGCCAGCAGCGTAGCAGTCAGTTGGGGGTATGGCTACACCTTC
>TRBJ2-7|-|TRBV10-3|TRBD1
CAISEQGGLSYEQYF
TGTGCCATCAGTGAGCAAGGGGGCCTATCCTACGAGCAGTACTTC
>TRBJ2-5|-|TRBV7-9|-
CASSSTGLPQTQYF
TGTGCCAGCAGCTCCACAGGGCTCCCGCAGACCCAGTACTTC
>TRBJ2-3|-|TRBV11-2|TRBD2
CASSHLAGGGADTQYF
TGTGCCAGCAGTCATCTTGCGGGAGGGGGGGCAGATACGCAGTATTTT
>TRBJ2-1|-|TRBV2|-
CASSEWGLSSYNEQFF
TGTGCCAGCAGTGAATGGGGGTTGAGCTCCTACAATGAGCAGTTCTTC
>TRBJ2-3|-|TRBV7-9|TRBD1
CASSLDRGVSDTQYF
TGTGCCAGCAGCTTAGACAGGGGTGTCTCAGATACGCAGTATTTT
>TRBJ1-3|-|TRBV5-8|-
CASSLGQDSGNTIYF
TGTGCCAGCAGCTTGGGGCAGGACTCTGGAAACACCATATATTTT